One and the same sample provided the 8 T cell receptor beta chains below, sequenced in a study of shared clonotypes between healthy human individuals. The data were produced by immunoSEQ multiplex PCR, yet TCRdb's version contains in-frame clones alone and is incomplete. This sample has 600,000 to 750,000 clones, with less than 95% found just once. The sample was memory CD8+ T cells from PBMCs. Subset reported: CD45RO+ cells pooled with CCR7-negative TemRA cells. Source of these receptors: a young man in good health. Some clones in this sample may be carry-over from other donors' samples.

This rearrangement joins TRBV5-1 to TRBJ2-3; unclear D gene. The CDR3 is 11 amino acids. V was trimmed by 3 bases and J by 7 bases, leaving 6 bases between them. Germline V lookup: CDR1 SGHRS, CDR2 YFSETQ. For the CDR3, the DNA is TGCGCCAGCAGCTGGTCAAATACGCAGTATTTT. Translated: CASSWSNTQYF.

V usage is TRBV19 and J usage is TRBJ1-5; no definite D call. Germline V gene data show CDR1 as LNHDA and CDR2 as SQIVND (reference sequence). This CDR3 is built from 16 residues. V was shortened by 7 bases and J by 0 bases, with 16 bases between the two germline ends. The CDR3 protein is CASIEKAGYSNQPQHF. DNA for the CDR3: TGTGCCAGTATCGAGAAGGCGGGATATAGCAATCAGCCCCAGCATTTT.

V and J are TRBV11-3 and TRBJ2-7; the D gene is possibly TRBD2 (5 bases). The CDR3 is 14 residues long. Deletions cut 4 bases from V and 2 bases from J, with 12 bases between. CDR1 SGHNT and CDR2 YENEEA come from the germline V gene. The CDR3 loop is CASSSRASPYEQYF. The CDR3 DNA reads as TGTGCCAGCAGCTCCCGGGCTAGCCCCTACGAGCAGTACTTC.

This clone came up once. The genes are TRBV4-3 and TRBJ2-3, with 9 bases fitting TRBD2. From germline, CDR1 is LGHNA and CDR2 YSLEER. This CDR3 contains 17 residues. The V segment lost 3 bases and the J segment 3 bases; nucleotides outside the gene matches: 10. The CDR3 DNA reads TGCGCCAGCAGCCAGTCATTAGCGGGAGCGAGGACAGATACGCAGTATTTT. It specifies CASSQSLAGARTDTQYF.

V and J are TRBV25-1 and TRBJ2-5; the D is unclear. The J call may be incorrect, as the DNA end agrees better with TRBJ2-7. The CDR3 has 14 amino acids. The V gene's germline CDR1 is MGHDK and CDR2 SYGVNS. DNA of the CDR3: TGTGCCAGCAGTGATAAGGATGTATCCTACGAGCAGTACTTC. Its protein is CASSDKDVSYEQYF.

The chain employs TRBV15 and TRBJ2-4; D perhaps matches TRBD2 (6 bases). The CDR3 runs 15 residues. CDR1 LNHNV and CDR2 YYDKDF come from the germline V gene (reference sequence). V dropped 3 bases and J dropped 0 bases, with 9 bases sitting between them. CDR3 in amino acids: CATSRGLLAKNIQYF. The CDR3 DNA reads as TGTGCCACCAGCAGGGGACTCTTAGCCAAAAACATTCAGTACTTC.

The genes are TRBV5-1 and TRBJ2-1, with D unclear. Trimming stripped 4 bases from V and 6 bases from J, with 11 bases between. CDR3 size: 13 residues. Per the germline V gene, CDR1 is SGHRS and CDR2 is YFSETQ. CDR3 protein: CASSPNPPNEQFF. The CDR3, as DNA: TGCGCCAGCAGCCCCAACCCCCCCAATGAGCAGTTCTTC.

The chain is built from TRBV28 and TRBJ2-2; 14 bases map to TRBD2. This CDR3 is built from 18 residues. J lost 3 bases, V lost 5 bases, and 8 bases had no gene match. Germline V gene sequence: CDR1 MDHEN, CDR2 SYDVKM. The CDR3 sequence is CASSPGTSGRVDTGELFF. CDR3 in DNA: TGTGCCAGCAGTCCCGGGACTAGCGGGAGAGTGGACACCGGGGAGCTGTTTTTT.